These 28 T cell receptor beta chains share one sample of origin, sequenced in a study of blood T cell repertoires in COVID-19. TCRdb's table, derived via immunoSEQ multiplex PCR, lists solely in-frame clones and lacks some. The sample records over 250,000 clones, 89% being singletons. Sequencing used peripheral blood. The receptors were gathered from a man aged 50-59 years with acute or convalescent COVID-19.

In nucleotides, the CDR3 is TGTGCCAGCAGGCGTGAGACCTACGAGCAGTACTTC. This gives the protein CASRRETYEQYF. The chain uses TRBV2 and TRBJ2-7; D gene ambiguous. There are 12 residues in the CDR3. V was pared by 6 bases and J by 2 bases, with 8 bases between. The V gene's germline CDR1 is SNHLY and CDR2 FYNNEI.

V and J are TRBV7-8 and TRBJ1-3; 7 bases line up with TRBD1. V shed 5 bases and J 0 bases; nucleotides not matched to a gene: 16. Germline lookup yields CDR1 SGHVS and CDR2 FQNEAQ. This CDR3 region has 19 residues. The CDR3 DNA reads TGTGCCAGCAGCCCCCGACAGATGACAGGGAACCCCTCTGGAAACACCATATATTTT. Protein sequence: CASSPRQMTGNPSGNTIYF.

This CDR3 reads CASSSIWDRANTGELFF. For the CDR3, the DNA is TGTGCCAGCAGCTCTATTTGGGACAGGGCTAACACCGGGGAGCTGTTTTTT. V usage is TRBV5-6 and J usage is TRBJ2-2, with TRBD1 identical over 9 bases. This CDR3 is built from 17 residues. Germline CDR1 is SGHDT and CDR2 is YYEEEE. With V trimmed by 3 bases and J by 2 bases, 8 bases remained unmatched.

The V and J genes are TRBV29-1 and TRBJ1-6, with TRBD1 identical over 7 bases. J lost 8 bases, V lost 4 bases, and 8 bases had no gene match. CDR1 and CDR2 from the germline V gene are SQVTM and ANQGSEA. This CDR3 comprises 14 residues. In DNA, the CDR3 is TGCAGCGTTGGCGGTCGGGACAGAGATTCACCCCTCCACTTT. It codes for CSVGGRDRDSPLHF.

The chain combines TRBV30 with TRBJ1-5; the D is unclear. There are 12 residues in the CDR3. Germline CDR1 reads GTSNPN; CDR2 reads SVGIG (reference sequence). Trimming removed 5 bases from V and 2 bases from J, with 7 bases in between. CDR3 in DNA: TGTGCCTGGGGGCTAGGCAATCAGCCCCAGCATTTT. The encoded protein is CAWGLGNQPQHF. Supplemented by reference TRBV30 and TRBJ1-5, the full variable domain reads SQTIHQWPATLVQPVGSPLSLECTVEGTSNPNLYWYRQAAGRGLQLLFYSVGIGQISSEVPQNLSASRPQDRQFILSSKKLLLSDSGFYLCAWGLGNQPQHFGDGTRLSIL.

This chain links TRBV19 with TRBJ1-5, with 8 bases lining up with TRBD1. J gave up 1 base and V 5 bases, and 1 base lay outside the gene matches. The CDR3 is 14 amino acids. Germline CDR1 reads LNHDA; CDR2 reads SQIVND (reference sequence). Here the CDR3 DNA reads TGTGCCAGTAGTGGACAGGGCAGCAATCAGCCCCAGCATTTT. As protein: CASSGQGSNQPQHF.

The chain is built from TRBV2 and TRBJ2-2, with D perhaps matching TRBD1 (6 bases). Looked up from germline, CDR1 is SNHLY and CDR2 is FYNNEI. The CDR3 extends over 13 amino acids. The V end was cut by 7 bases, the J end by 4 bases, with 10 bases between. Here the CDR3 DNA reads TGTGCCAGCAACAGGGCGGGCACCGGGGAGCTGTTTTTT. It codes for CASNRAGTGELFF.

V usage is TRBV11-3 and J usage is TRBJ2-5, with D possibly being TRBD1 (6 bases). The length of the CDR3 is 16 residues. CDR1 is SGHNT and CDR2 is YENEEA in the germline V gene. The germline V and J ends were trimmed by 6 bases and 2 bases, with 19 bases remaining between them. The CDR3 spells CASSTGTDLGQETQYF. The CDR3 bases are TGTGCCAGCAGTACAGGGACCGACCTGGGGCAAGAGACCCAGTACTTC.

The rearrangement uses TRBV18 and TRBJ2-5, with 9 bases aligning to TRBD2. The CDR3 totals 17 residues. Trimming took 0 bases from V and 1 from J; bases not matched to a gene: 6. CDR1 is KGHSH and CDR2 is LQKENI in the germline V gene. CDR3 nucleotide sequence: TGTGCCAGCTCACCACCGTTTAGCGGGGGAACCCAAGAGACCCAGTACTTC. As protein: CASSPPFSGGTQETQYF.

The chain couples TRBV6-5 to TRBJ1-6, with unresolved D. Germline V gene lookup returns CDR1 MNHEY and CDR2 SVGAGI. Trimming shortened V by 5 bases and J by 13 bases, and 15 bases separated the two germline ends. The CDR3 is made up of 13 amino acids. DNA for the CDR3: TGTGCCAGCAGTAAACGAGGGTCTTTCCCCCTCCACTTT. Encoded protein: CASSKRGSFPLHF.

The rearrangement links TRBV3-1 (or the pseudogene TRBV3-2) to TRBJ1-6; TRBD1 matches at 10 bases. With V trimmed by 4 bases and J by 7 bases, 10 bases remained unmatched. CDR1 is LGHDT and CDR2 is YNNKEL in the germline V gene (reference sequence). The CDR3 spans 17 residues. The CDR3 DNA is TGTGCCAGCAGCCTTCCGGGCCGGGGACAGGGGAATTCACCCCTCCACTTT. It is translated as CASSLPGRGQGNSPLHF.

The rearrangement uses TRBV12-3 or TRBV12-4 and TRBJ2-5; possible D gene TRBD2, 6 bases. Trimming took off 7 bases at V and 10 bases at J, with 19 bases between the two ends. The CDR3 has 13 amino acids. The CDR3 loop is CASTTGLPQNQYF. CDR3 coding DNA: TGTGCCAGCACCACGGGACTTCCCCAAAACCAGTACTTC.

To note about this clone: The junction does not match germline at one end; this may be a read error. The CDR3 is CASSLGQKETQYF. CDR3 nucleotide sequence: TGTGCTAGCAGCTTAGGACAGAAAGAGACCCAGTACTTC. The V call is TRBV7-7, the J call TRBJ2-5, with TRBD1 as a possible D gene (6 bases). CDR3 size: 13 residues. CDR1 and CDR2 from the germline V gene are SSHAT and FNYEAQ (reference sequence).

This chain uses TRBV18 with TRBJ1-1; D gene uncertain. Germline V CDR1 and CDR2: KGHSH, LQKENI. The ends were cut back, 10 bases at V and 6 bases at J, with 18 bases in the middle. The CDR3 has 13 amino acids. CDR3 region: CATASGRVPEAFF. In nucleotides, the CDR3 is TGTGCCACAGCCTCGGGGAGGGTCCCTGAAGCTTTCTTT.

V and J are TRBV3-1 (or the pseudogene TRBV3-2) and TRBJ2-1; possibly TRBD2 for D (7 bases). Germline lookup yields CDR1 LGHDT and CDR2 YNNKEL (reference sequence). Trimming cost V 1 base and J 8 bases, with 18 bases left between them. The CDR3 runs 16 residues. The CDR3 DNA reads TGTGCCAGCAGCCAAGTTGGGGGGGGCCCAGGGGATGAGCAGTTCTTC. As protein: CASSQVGGGPGDEQFF.

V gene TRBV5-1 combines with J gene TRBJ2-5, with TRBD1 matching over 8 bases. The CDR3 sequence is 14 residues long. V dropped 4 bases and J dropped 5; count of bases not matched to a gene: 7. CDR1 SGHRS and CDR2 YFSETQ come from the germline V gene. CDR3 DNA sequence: TGCGCCAGCAGCCCCCAGGGGGCAGGGGAGACCCAGTACTTC. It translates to CASSPQGAGETQYF.

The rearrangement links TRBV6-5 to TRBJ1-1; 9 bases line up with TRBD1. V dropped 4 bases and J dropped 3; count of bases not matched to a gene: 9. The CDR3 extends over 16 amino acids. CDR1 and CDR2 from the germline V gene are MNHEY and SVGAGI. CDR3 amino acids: CASSSLGQGRDTEAFF. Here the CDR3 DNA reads TGTGCCAGCAGTTCTTTGGGACAGGGTCGGGACACTGAAGCTTTCTTT.

Written as DNA, the CDR3 is TGTGCCACAAGGGGCGCAGGTGAGCAGTTCTTC. Amino acid sequence: CATRGAGEQFF. The chain uses TRBV24-1 and TRBJ2-1, with a tentative D call TRBD1 (5 bases). Between the trimmed V and J ends, which lost 10 bases and 9 bases, there was a span of 12 bases. The CDR3 covers 11 residues. Germline CDR1 and CDR2: KGHDR and SFDVKD.

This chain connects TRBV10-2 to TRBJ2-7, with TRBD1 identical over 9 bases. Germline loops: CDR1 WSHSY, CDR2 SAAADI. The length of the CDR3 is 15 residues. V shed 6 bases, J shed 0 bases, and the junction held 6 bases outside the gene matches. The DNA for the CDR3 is TGCGCCAGCAGACCCGGACAGGGGTTCTCCTACGAGCAGTACTTC. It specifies CASRPGQGFSYEQYF.

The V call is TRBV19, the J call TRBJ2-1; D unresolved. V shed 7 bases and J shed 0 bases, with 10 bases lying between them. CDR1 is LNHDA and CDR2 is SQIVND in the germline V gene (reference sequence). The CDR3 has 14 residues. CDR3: CASTSLSSYNEQFF. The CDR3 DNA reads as TGTGCCAGTACCTCACTGAGCTCCTACAATGAGCAGTTCTTC. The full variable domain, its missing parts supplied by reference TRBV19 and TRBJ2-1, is DGGITQSPKYLFRKEGQNVTLSCEQNLNHDAMYWYRQDPGQGLRLIYYSQIVNDFQKGDIAEGYSVSREKKESFPLTVTSAQKNPTAFYLCASTSLSSYNEQFFGPGTRLTVL.

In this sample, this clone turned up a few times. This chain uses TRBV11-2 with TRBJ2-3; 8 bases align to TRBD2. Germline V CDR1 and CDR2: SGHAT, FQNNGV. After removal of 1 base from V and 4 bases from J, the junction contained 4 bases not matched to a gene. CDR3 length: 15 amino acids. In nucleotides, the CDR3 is TGTGCCAGCAGCTTAGGGGGACTAGACGCAGATACGCAGTATTTT. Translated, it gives CASSLGGLDADTQYF. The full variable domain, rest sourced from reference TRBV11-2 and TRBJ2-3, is EAGVAQSPRYKIIEKRQSVAFWCNPISGHATLYWYQQILGQGPKLLIQFQNNGVVDDSQLPKDRFSAERLKGVDSTLKIQPAKLEDSAVYLCASSLGGLDADTQYFGPGTRLTVL.

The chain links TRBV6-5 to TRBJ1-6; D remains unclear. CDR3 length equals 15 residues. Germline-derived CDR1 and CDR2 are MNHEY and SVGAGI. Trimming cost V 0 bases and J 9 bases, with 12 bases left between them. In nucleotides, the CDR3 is TGTGCCAGCAGTTACTCCCGACGGGCGGGTTCACCCCTCCACTTT. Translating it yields CASSYSRRAGSPLHF.

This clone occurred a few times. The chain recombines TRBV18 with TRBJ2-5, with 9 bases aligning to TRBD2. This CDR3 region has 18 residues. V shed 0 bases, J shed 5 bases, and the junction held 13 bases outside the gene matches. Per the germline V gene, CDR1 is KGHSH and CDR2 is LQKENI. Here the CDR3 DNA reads TGTGCCAGCTCACCACCGGGGCAGCGGGGGGACCTGCGGGAGACCCAGTACTTC. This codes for CASSPPGQRGDLRETQYF.

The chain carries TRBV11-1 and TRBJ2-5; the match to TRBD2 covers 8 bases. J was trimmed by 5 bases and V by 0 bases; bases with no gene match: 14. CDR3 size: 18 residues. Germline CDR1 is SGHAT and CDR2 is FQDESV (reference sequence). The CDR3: CASSLASQRGLSMETQYF. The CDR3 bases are TGTGCCAGCAGCTTAGCTAGCCAGCGGGGGCTATCAATGGAGACCCAGTACTTC.

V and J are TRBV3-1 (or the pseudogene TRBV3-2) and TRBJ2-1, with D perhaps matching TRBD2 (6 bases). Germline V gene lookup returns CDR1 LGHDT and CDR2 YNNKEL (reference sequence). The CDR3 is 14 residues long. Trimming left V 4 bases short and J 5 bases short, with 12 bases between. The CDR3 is CASSPSWGDNEQFF. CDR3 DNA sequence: TGTGCCAGCAGCCCCAGTTGGGGGGACAATGAGCAGTTCTTC.

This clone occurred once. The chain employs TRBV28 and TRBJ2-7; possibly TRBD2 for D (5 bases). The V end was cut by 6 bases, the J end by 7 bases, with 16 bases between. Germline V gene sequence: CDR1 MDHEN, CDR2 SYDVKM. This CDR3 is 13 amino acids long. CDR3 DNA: TGTGCCAGCAGCTCGGGGTTGCTGGGGGAGCAGTACTTC. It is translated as CASSSGLLGEQYF.

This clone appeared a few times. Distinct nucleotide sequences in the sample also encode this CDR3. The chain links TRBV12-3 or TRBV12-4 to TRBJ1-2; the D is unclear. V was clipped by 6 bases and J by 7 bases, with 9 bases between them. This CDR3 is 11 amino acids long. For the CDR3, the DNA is TGTGCCAGCAGCCTTGGAGCTGGCTACACCTTC. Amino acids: CASSLGAGYTF.

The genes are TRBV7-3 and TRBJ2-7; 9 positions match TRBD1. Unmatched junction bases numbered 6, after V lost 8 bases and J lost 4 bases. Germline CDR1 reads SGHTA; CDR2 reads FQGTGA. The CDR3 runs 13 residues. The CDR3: CASSNRGLYEQYF. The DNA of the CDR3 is TGTGCCAGCTCTAACAGGGGGCTTTACGAGCAGTACTTC.